This entry features one TCR beta chain sequence. This clone was recorded a few times. Its antigen is not yet known. The record has no base qualities; no much larger clone is one base away. The sample originates from a study of cytomegalovirus exposure and HLA in healthy donors (dated by TCRdb to 2017 to 2019). For the wider study: An earlier analysis of roughly 630 of the donors reported approximately 300 Gb of sequence data and roughly 110 million unique TCR beta sequences from roughly 180 million T cells. An earlier analysis of roughly 600 of the donors used high-throughput TCR beta sequencing to judge whether each TCR beta V gene segment behaved as functional or pseudogenic. The study aimed to test whether signatures of past pathogen exposure could be identified by cataloging public T cell receptors. Donor age, sex, ethnicity and CMV serostatus were compiled together with the repertoire data. A later analysis re-analyzed previously published TCR beta repertoires from 550 to 700 donors and added high-resolution HLA genotyping to study TCR occurrence patterns. Typing coverage varied by locus: about 629-640 donors for A, B, C, DRB1 and DQB1; roughly 500 for DQA1; approximately 570 for DPA1; approximately 470 for DPB1. Because of strong linkage in the cohort, 4 to 6 DR-DQ haplotypes were treated as single units for association and clustering. Using immunosequencing, the study profiled T cell repertoires from 500 to 800 subjects and related those repertoires to cytomegalovirus serostatus. Among the approximately 400 genotyped donors, approximately 76% belonged to the genetic ancestry cluster associated with self-reported Caucasian donors. In a later genetic analysis, genome-wide SNP genotypes for about three fifths of the roughly 670 donors were used, and that subset was treated as a discovery cohort. Rather than drawing on any new phenotypic data, the later analysis identified candidate immune exposures from TCR beta sequences and the way those sequences occurred across donors. Every repertoire in the discovery cohort had been generated on one and the same sequencing platform. About 300 gigabases of sequencing data and tens of millions of unique TCR sequences were included in an early release covering about 600 HLA-typed donors. Along with the roughly 700-subject first cohort, a separate validation cohort of some 130 different subjects was used. To predict cytomegalovirus infection status, the study combined high-throughput TCR immunosequencing, statistical association of individual TCRs with disease status, and machine learning. Among approximately 370 genotyped donors of the cohort, an average of about 240,000 unique TCR beta nucleotide sequences was sequenced per donor, of which about 18% were non-productive. HLA typing included class I and class II loci at four-digit resolution.

The cohort was made up of approximately 670 healthy bone marrow donors. At the time of sampling, all cohort members were nominally healthy, though unrecorded immune exposures were likely present. The donor tested CMV seronegative, placing the donor among the 350 or so seronegative members of the cohort. A peripheral blood sample was provided by each donor, and peripheral blood mononuclear cells were used for TCR beta sequencing. Genomic DNA was extracted from the blood cell samples with the Qiagen DNeasy Blood Extraction Kit. The V end loses 2 bases and the J end loses 1 base, and a stretch of 11 bases separates them. Including the terminal cysteine and phenylalanine, the CDR3 comprises 16 residues. Of the read, only the CDR3 DNA is kept; its 48 bases are in frame from base 1. Taken from the germline V gene (reference sequence), the CDR1 and CDR2 loops are PRHDT and FYEKMQ. Summary of the overall study and its limitations: The study listed around 160 TCR beta chains as associated with cytomegalovirus. When HLA alleles, especially DR and DQ, strongly co-occurred, TCR associations were difficult to assign to individual alleles. In a later analysis, HLA-associated TCR beta chains showed more clonal expansion and lower generation probabilities than non-associated chains that were equally common. In both the original and validation cohorts, the classifier was reported to diagnose cytomegalovirus status with high specificity and sensitivity. A few of the identified cytomegalovirus-associated TCR beta chains were confirmed in vitro to be specific for cytomegalovirus antigens. Correlated functional status among segregating V segments might reflect linkage disequilibrium, but an unknown experimental factor could not be ruled out. A cluster of highly shared sequence variants was judged likely to be a technical artifact of the sequencing pipeline. In a later analysis, the rate of TCR association differed among HLA loci, with DRB1 alleles having the most associated TCRs and HLA-C alleles having the fewest. Because HLA typing was unavailable for some donors at each locus, only the typed subset was used in association tests. The 87-base-pair reads could not distinguish some IMGT-functional V segments, including TRBV6-2 and TRBV6-3, so those segments were excluded. A later analysis reported that several top co-occurrence clusters appeared linked to parvovirus B19, influenza, CMV and Epstein-Barr virus. The only immune exposure information available for the cohort was CMV serostatus. According to a later genetic analysis, donors in an Asian-associated ancestry cluster had fewer N-insertions in productive TCRs than the approximately 700-donor mean. A further reported finding was that TCR beta sequences accurately predicted the HLA-A and HLA-B alleles for most subjects in the first cohort. Most TCR sequences were observed very rarely across donors, whereas some public TCRs were present in many individuals. V-gene and J-gene trimming of TCR beta chains was associated with a missense DCLRE1C variant in a later genetic analysis, and the association was replicated in an independent cohort. The cohort was sequenced for TCR beta chains only, and without alpha or paired-chain data the features that could be detected were limited. In an earlier analysis of approximately 600 of the donors, most TCR beta V segments were observed in productive rearrangements about 90% or about 30% of the time, broadly matching IMGT annotations. Sequencing depth was assumed to be roughly uniform across donors in the presence/absence analyses, though that assumption may not hold. Most CMV-associated TCR beta chains appeared to be HLA-restricted in a later analysis, and the HLA associations seemed to be driven largely by CMV exposure. Because counts were too low, roughly 16 rarely observed V segments, including chromosome 9 orphons, were excluded from the earlier analysis of several hundred of the donors. Specific HLA alleles were associated with roughly 17,000 TCR beta sequences at a false discovery rate of 0.05 in a later analysis. According to the authors, the approach could potentially be generalized to other disease states and immunological phenotypes.

The library was made by the immunoSEQ multiplex PCR assay. The multiplex PCR relied on a mix of 60 forward primers for TCR Vbeta segments and 13 reverse primers for TCR Jbeta segments. The CDR3 region of rearranged TCR beta genes was amplified from genomic DNA with a multiplex PCR assay. On the Illumina HiSeq System, the amplified TCR beta libraries were sequenced as 87-base-pair reads. As for the original processing: A later analysis counted approximately 76 million unique TCR beta chains across the 666 repertoires, and around 9.9 million of these chains were shared by at least two donors. A nearest-neighbor algorithm error-corrected the raw reads and collapsed the reads into unique sequences, merging closely related sequences to remove PCR and sequencing errors. CDR3 sequences were aligned to IMGT reference sequences to assign V, D and J gene segments. Each retained sequence needed at least a six-nucleotide match to both a V gene segment and a J gene segment. A rearrangement was called productive if the CDR3 had no stop codons and remained in frame with V and J, and every other rearrangement was called non-productive. Following IMGT convention, CDR3 was defined as the stretch from the second conserved V-encoded cysteine to the conserved J-encoded phenylalanine. In an earlier analysis of roughly 610 of the donors, sequences lacking an unambiguous match to a single V gene segment were excluded. In an earlier analysis of 587 of the donors, a V segment was called functional when productive rearrangements were above 56.7%, and segregating when the standard deviation between donors exceeded 5%. To diagnose cytomegalovirus status from the catalog of TCR beta chain sequences, a statistical classification framework was built. In a later analysis, TCR nucleotide sequences were compared against IMGT/GENE-DB human TR gene sequences so that V and J genes could be assigned. Using the TCRdist pipeline, a later analysis assigned CDR3 sequences along with most-parsimonious VDJ recombination scenarios. In a later analysis, each TCR beta chain was defined by its CDR3 amino acid sequence together with its V-gene family, and reads lacking a unique V-gene family were excluded. A later analysis removed several hundred highly shared, low-generation-probability nucleotide sequences to deal with suspected cross-contamination and a sequencing artifact. A later analysis calculated a clonal expansion index for each public chain from normalized within-repertoire ranks of inferred template counts. Generation probabilities in a later analysis came from a VDJ recombination model fitted to out-of-frame rearrangements, and those results were checked against IGoR. Hypergeometric tests were used in a later analysis to score TCR-TCR, TCR-HLA and TCR-CMV co-occurrence, with a repertoire-size bias correction applied to the TCR pairs. A later analysis estimated false discovery rates by permuting HLA or CMV assignments 20 times. In a later analysis, co-occurring TCRs were grouped using DBSCAN, with TCRdist sequence similarity added in when clustering inside HLA-allele-positive subsets. Repertoires with fewer than 30,000 or more than 120,000 public chains were left out of co-occurrence clustering, as were four to six repertoires with anomalous nucleotide sharing. TCRdb provides this immuneACCESS table in a form limited to in-frame rearrangements. Some clones are lacking; in checked studies, under half of them reflect an unresolved V gene, and why the rest are absent is not known. V and J calls and clone size come straight from that table; D and trimming were deduced from the DNA. In this sample the table shows 150,000 to 200,000 clones, under 85% of which occur a single time. Around 4.8% of the sample goes to the ten largest clones.

The clonotype originates from a man aged 18-30 years in good health and CMV-seronegative. Sequencing was done on a sample of PBMCs. Recombination joined TRBV13 with TRBJ2-2; no D gene is confidently identified. The CDR3 corresponds to CASSLYYPQNTGELFF. Read as DNA, the sequence is TGTGCCAGCAGCTTATACTACCCACAGAACACCGGGGAGCTGTTTTTT.